This record looks at one TCR beta chain sequence and its context. Antigen: not known. This entry is derived from a study of blood T cells in healthy people across ages. The germline V and J ends were trimmed by 6 bases and 0 bases, with 12 bases remaining between them. CDR3 length equals 15 residues. Per germline, CDR1 MGHRA and CDR2 YSYEKL. Alongside a J-beta primer mix, a sample-barcoded 5' primer served in a second PCR lasting about 6 to 12 cycles. A template-switch adaptor with 12 random nucleotides tagged each cDNA molecule. TCRdb passed the 5' RACE reads through MiXCR, listing each CDR3 protein once. This sample has about a million distinct CDR3 sequences, with 51% found just once. Study-level results: The diversity estimates, figures obtained from one million T cells, were considered underestimates. Expanded clonotype changes were possibly confounded by unknown donor CMV status.

Sequencing used blood. The source is a woman aged 55-69 years in good health. The chain employs TRBV4-1 and TRBJ1-3; perhaps TRBD1 as D (6 bases). The CDR3 here is CASSLDRYSGNTIYF. The CDR3 nucleotides read TGCGCCAGCAGTTTGGACAGATACTCTGGAAACACCATATATTTT.